This TCR beta chain was sequenced during a study of cytomegalovirus exposure and HLA in healthy donors. On this clone: As yet, its antigen is unknown.

Findings and limits, study-wide: Cytomegalovirus-associated TCR beta chains were listed, numbering some 180.

Trimming removed 3 bases from V and 8 bases from J, with 11 bases in between. The CDR3 is 13 amino acids. Germline V lookup: CDR1 SGDLS, CDR2 YYNGEE. Data came from immunoSEQ multiplex PCR; TCRdb stores just in-frame clones and leaves some out. The table shows fewer than 90,000 clones, with around 94% occurring only once. The sequence was collected from a woman in her late teens or twenties in good health and CMV-seropositive. The sequencing input was PBMCs. The V and J genes are TRBV9 and TRBJ1-4; D perhaps matches TRBD1 (5 bases). CDR3 sequence: CASSAGFGEKLFF. The CDR3 DNA sequence: TGTGCCAGCAGCGCAGGGTTTGGGGAAAAACTGTTTTTT.